The sequence of this T cell receptor beta chain was determined in a study of type 1 regulatory T cells. The study's findings and limits: Type 1 regulatory T cells had a more restricted TCR repertoire than non-type 1 regulatory T cells.

Via MiXCR, TCRdb re-called the reads, giving one row per CDR3 protein. This sample has about 67,000 distinct CDR3 sequences, with approximately 50% found just once. Concerning this clonotype: Its antigen is undetermined.

Trimming cost V 1 base and J 1 base, with 14 bases left between them. The CDR3 runs to 18 residues. Germline V gives CDR1 SNHLY, CDR2 FYNNEI. The receptor was derived from a human donor in good health. What was sequenced was cultured non-Tr1 T cells, either the whole culture or a sorted T cell fraction (not recorded which). This chain links TRBV2 with TRBJ1-6, with D possibly matching TRBD1 (6 bases). The CDR3 DNA sequence: TGTGCCAGCAGTGAAGGGGGGGCGTTTGGGTCCTATAATTCACCCCTCCACTTT. This codes for CASSEGGAFGSYNSPLHF.